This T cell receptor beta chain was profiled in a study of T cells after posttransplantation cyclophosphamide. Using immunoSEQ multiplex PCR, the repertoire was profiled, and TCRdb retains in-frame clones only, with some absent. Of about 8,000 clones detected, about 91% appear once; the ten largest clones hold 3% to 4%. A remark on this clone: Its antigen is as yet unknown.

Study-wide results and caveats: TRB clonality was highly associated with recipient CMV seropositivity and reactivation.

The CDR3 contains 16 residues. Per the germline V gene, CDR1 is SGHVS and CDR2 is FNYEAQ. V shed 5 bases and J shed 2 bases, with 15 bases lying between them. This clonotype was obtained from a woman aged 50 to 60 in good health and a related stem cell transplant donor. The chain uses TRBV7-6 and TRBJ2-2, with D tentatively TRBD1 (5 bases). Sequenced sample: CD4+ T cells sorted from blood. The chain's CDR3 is CASSRLGQANTGELFF. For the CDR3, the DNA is TGTGCCAGCAGCCGTCTGGGGCAGGCCAACACCGGGGAGCTGTTTTTT.